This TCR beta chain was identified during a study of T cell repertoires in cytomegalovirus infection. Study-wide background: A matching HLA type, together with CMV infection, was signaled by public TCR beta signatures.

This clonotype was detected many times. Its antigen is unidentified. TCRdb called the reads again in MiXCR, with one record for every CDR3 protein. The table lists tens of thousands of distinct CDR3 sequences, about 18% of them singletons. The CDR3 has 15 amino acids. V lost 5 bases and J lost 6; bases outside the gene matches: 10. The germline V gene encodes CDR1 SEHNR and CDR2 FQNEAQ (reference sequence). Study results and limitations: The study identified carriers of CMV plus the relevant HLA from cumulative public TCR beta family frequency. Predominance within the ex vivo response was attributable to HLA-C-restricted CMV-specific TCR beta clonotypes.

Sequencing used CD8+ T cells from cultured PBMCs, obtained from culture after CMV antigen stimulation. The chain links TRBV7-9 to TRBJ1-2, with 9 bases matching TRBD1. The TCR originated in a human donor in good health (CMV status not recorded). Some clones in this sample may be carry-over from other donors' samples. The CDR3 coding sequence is TGTGCCAGCAGCCCGTCCCGGGACAGGGTGAATGGCTACACCTTC. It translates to CASSPSRDRVNGYTF.